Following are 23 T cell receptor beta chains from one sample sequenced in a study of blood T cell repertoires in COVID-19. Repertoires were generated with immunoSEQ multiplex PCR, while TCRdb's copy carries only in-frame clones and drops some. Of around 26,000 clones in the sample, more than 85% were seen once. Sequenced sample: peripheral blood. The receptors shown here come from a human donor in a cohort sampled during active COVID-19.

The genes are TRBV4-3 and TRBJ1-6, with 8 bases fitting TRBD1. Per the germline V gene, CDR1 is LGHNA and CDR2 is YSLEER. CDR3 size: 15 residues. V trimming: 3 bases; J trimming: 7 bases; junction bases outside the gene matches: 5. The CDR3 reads CASSQSTGGNSPLHF. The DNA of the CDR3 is TGCGCCAGCAGCCAGTCAACAGGGGGAAATTCACCCCTCCACTTT.

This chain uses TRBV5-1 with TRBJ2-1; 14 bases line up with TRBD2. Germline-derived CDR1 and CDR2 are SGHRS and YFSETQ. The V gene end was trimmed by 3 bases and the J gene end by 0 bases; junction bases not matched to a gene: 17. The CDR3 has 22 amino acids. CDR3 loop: CASSSNRLAGGFPMSSYNEQFF. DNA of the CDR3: TGCGCCAGCAGCTCAAACCGACTAGCGGGGGGGTTCCCTATGAGCTCCTACAATGAGCAGTTCTTC.

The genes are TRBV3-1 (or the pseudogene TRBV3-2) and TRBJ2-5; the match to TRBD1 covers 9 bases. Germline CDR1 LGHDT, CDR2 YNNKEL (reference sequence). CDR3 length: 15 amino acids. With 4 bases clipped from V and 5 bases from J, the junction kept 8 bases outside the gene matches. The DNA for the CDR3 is TGTGCCAGCAGCCTAGCACAGGGGGCCGGGGAGACCCAGTACTTC. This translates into CASSLAQGAGETQYF.

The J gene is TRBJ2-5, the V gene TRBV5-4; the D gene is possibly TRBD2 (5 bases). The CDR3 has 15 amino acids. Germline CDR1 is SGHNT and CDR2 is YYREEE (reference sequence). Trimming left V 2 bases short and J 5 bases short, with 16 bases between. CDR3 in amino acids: CASSLSGSPGETQYF. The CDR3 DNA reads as TGTGCCAGCAGCTTATCGGGCTCCCCGGGGGAGACCCAGTACTTC.

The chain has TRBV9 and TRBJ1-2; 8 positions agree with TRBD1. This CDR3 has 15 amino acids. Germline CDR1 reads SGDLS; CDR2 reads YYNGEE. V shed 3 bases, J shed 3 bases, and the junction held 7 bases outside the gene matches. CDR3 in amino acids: CASSARTGMDYGYTF. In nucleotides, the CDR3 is TGTGCCAGCAGCGCGAGGACAGGGATGGACTATGGCTACACCTTC.

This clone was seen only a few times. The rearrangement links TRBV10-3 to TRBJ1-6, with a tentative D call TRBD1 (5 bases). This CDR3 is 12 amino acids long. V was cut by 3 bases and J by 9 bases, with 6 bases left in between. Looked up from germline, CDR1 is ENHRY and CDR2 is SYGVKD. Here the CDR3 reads CAISDGGSPLHF. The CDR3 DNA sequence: TGTGCCATCAGTGACGGGGGTTCACCCCTCCACTTT.

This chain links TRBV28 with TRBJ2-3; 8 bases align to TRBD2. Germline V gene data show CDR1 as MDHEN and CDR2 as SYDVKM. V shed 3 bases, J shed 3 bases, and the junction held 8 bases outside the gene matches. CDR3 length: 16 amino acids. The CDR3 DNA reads TGTGCCAGCAGTTTGGGGTTGCGCGGGGGGACAGATACGCAGTATTTT. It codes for CASSLGLRGGTDTQYF. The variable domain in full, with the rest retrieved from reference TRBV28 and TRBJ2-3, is DVKVTQSSRYLVKRTGEKVFLECVQDMDHENMFWYRQDPGLGLRLIYFSYDVKMKEKGDIPEGYSVSREKKERFSLILESASTNQTSMYLCASSLGLRGGTDTQYFGPGTRLTVL.

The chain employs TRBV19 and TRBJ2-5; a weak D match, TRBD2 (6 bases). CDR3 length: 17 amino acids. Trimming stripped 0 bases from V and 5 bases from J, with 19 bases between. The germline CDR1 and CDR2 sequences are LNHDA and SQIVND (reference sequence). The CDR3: CASSIDYPASAGETQYF. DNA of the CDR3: TGTGCCAGTAGTATAGATTACCCGGCTAGCGCAGGCGAGACCCAGTACTTC.

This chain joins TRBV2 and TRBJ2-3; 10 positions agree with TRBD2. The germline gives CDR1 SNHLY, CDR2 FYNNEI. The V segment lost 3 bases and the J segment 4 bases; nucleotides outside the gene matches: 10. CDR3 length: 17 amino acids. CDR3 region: CASSDLRTSGKADTQYF. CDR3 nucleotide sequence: TGTGCCAGCAGTGATCTAAGGACTAGCGGAAAGGCAGATACGCAGTATTTT.

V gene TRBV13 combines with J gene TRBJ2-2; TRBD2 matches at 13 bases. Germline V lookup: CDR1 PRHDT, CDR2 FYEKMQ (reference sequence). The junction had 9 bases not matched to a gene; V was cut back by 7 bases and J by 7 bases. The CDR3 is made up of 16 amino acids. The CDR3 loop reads CASTGLAGVGSGELFF. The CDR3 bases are TGTGCCAGCACCGGACTAGCGGGGGTCGGAAGCGGGGAGCTGTTTTTT.

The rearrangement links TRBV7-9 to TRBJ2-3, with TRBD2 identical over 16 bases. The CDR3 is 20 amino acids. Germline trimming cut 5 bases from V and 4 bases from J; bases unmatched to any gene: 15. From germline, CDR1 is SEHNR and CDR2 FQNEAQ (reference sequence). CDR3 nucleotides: TGTGCCAGCAGCATACGTGCCGGGACTAGCGGGGGGGTTGGCCCAGATACGCAGTATTTT. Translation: CASSIRAGTSGGVGPDTQYF.

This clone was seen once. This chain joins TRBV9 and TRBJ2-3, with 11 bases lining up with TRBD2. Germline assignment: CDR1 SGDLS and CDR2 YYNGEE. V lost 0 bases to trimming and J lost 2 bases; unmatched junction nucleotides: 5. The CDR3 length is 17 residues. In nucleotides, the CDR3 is TGTGCCAGCAGCGTAGTATCTAGCGGGGGGACCACAGATACGCAGTATTTT. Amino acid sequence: CASSVVSSGGTTDTQYF.

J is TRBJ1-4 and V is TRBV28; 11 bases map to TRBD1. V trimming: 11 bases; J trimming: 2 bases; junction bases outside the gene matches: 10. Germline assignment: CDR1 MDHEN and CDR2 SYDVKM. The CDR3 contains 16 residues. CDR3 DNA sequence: TGTGCCGGGGCCTCGGACAGGGGGCCGACTAATGAAAAACTGTTTTTT. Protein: CAGASDRGPTNEKLFF.

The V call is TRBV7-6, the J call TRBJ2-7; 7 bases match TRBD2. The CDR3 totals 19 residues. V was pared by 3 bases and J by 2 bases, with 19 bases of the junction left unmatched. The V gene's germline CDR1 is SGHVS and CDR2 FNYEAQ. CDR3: CASSFPPRGVGMGAYEQYF. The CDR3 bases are TGTGCCAGCAGCTTTCCCCCACGGGGGGTGGGGATGGGGGCCTACGAGCAGTACTTC. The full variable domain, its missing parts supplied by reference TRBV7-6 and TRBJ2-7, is GAGVSQSPRYKVTKRGQDVALRCDPISGHVSLYWYRQALGQGPEFLTYFNYEAQQDKSGLPNDRFSAERPEGSISTLTIQRTEQRDSAMYRCASSFPPRGVGMGAYEQYFGPGTRLTVT.

As DNA, the CDR3 is TGTGCCAGCAGGCGATCAATCTCTGGAAACACCATATATTTT. As protein: CASRRSISGNTIYF. The chain links TRBV6-5 to TRBJ1-3; D gene ambiguous. Germline V gene lookup returns CDR1 MNHEY and CDR2 SVGAGI. V gave up 6 bases and J gave up 0 bases, with 9 bases separating them. CDR3 length: 14 residues.

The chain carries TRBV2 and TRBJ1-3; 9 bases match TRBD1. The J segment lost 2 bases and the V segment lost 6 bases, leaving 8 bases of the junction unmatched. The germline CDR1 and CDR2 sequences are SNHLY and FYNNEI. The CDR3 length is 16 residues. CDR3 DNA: TGTGCCAGCAGACTATCCCGGGACAGGGCTGGAAACACCATATATTTT. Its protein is CASRLSRDRAGNTIYF.

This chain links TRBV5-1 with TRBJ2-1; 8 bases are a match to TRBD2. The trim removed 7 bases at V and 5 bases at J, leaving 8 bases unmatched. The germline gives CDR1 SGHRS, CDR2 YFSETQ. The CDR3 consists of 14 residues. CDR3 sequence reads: CASARGGENNEQFF. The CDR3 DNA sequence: TGCGCCAGCGCCCGGGGGGGAGAAAACAATGAGCAGTTCTTC.

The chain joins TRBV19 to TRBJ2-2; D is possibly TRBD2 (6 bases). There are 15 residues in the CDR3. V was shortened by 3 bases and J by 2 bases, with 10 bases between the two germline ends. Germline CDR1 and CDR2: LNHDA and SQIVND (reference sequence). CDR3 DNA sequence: TGTGCCAGTAGTATCCGCGGGATAAACACCGGGGAGCTGTTTTTT. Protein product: CASSIRGINTGELFF.

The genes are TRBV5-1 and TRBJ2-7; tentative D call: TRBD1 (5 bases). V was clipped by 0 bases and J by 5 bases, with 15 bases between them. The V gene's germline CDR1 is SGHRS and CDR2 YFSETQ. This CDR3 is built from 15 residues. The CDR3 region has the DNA TGCGCCAGCAGCTTGGGGTCTGGGGCTAACCACGAGCAGTACTTC. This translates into CASSLGSGANHEQYF.

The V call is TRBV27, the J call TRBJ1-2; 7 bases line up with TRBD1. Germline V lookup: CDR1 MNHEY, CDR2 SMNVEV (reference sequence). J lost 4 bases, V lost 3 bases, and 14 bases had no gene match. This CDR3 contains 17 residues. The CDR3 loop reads CASSLNPGQAAPYGYTF. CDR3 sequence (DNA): TGTGCCAGCAGTTTGAATCCCGGACAGGCCGCACCCTATGGCTACACCTTC.

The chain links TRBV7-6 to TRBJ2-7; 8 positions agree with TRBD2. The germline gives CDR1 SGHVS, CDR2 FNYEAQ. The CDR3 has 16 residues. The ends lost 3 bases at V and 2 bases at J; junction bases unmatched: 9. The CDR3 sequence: CASSFGGGGSAYEQYF. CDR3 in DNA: TGTGCCAGCAGCTTCGGAGGCGGGGGGTCGGCCTACGAGCAGTACTTC.

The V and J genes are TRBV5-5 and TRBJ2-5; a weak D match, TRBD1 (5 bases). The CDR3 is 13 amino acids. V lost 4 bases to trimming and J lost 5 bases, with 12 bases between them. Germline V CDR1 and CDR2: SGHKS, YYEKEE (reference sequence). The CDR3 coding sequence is TGTGCCAGCAGCACCCAGGGTTGGGAGACCCAGTACTTC. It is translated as CASSTQGWETQYF.

The CDR3: CATSRTPGQGNSPLHF. CDR3 bases: TGTGCCACCAGCAGAACCCCGGGACAGGGTAATTCACCCCTCCACTTT. The rearrangement uses TRBV15 and TRBJ1-6; TRBD1 aligns across 9 bases. CDR3 length equals 16 residues. Germline V lookup: CDR1 LNHNV, CDR2 YYDKDF (reference sequence). The J segment lost 6 bases and the V segment lost 2 bases, leaving 5 bases of the junction unmatched. The full variable domain, rest sourced from reference TRBV15 and TRBJ1-6, is DAMVIQNPRYQVTQFGKPVTLSCSQTLNHNVMYWYQQKSSQAPKLLFHYYDKDFNNEADTPDNFQSRRPNTSFCFLDIRSPGLGDTAMYLCATSRTPGQGNSPLHFGNGTRLTVT.